The 28 T cell receptor beta chains below all came from one sample that was sequenced in a study of CD8 T cells in Susac syndrome. With random hexamers, roughly 0.45 to 1 ug RNA was reverse transcribed. One entry per CDR3 protein, called by TCRdb with MiXCR from the immunoSEQ multiplex PCR reads. The sample contains about 300,000 distinct CDR3 sequences, 70% to 90% of which appear only once. Sequencing was carried out using CD8+ T cells from PBMCs. The receptors here all came from a human donor with multiple sclerosis.

The genes are TRBV28 and TRBJ2-5, with no clear D. The assigned J gene may be wrong: the sequence end matches TRBJ2-1 better. This CDR3 has 11 amino acids. Germline assignment: CDR1 MDHEN and CDR2 SYDVKM. The CDR3 region has the DNA TGTGCCAGCAGTTTCTACGGACCCCAGTTCTTC. As protein: CASSFYGPQFF.

The rearrangement links TRBV4-3 to TRBJ1-1; 8 nucleotides match TRBD1. CDR1 and CDR2 from the germline V gene are LGHNA and YSLEER. The V segment lost 5 bases and the J segment 2 bases; nucleotides outside the gene matches: 4. The CDR3 has 14 residues. CDR3 sequence: CASSYDRGNTEAFF. Written as DNA, the CDR3 is TGCGCCAGCAGCTACGACAGGGGAAACACTGAAGCTTTCTTT.

This chain links TRBV6-2 or TRBV6-3 with TRBJ1-5; possibly TRBD1 for D (6 bases). The CDR3 spans 14 residues. Germline V gene sequence: CDR1 MNHEY, CDR2 SVGEGT. Trimming took 6 bases from V and 7 from J, leaving 16 bases between them. The DNA of the CDR3 is TGTGCCAGCAGGGAATGGGGGCTAAGGCAGCCCCAGCATTTT. Its translation is CASREWGLRQPQHF.

This chain joins TRBV9 and TRBJ1-1, with D tentatively TRBD1 (5 bases). Trimming left V 7 bases short and J 3 bases short, with 10 bases between. The germline V gene encodes CDR1 SGDLS and CDR2 YYNGEE. This CDR3 spans 12 amino acids. The CDR3 sequence: CASGGKDTEAFF. The CDR3 coding sequence is TGTGCCAGCGGGGGTAAGGACACTGAAGCTTTCTTT.

The rearrangement joins TRBV28 to TRBJ2-7; TRBD2 matches 9 bases. Germline CDR1 and CDR2: MDHEN and SYDVKM. The CDR3 extends over 16 amino acids. V was pared by 8 bases and J by 3 bases, with 14 bases of the junction left unmatched. The chain's CDR3 is CASSLGPAGGYYEQYF. CDR3 in DNA: TGTGCCAGCTCTCTGGGGCCAGCGGGAGGCTACTACGAGCAGTACTTC.

The V call is TRBV6-1, the J call TRBJ2-1; D uncertain. Per the germline V gene, CDR1 is MNHNS and CDR2 is SASEGT. The CDR3 sequence is 15 residues long. V was cut by 4 bases and J by 8 bases, with 18 bases left in between. CDR3: CASSVPRFPSDEQFF. CDR3 coding DNA: TGTGCCAGCAGTGTCCCCCGCTTTCCTTCGGATGAGCAGTTCTTC.

CDR3 nucleotide sequence: TGTGCCACCAAAGAAGGATCCAATGAGCAGTTCTTC. Translation gives CATKEGSNEQFF. The rearrangement links TRBV25-1 to TRBJ2-1; no reliable D call. Trimming removed 10 bases at V and 6 bases at J, with 13 bases between. CDR3 length equals 12 residues. CDR1 is MGHDK, CDR2 SYGVNS, per germline.

About this clonotype itself: A read error may produce the germline difference seen at one junction end. V gene TRBV29-1 combines with J gene TRBJ2-1, with TRBD2 identical over 12 bases. The CDR3 length is 15 residues. Germline V CDR1 and CDR2: SQVTM, ANQGSEA. The CDR3 nucleotides read TGCAACGTTGCTCCCACTAGCGGGAGGTTGCCTGAGCAGTTCTTC. This gives the protein CNVAPTSGRLPEQFF.

The chain links TRBV4-2 to TRBJ2-1, with D tentatively TRBD2 (5 bases). Germline CDR1 reads LGHNA; CDR2 reads YNFKEQ. The ends were cut back, 1 base at V and 6 bases at J, with 16 bases in the middle. The CDR3 extends over 16 amino acids. CDR3 in amino acids: CASSQGSITSSNEQFF. DNA for the CDR3: TGTGCCAGCAGCCAAGGCTCCATTACTAGTTCCAATGAGCAGTTCTTC.

The rearrangement joins TRBV20-1 to TRBJ2-1, with 15 bases lining up with TRBD2. This CDR3 has 13 residues. Germline loops: CDR1 DFQATT, CDR2 SNEGSKA (reference sequence). The ends lost 6 bases at V and 8 bases at J; junction bases unmatched: 2. The CDR3 DNA follows: TGCAGTGCGTGGACTAGCGGGAGGGATGAGCAGTTCTTC. Its translation is CSAWTSGRDEQFF.

The J gene is TRBJ2-7, the V gene TRBV27, with 8 bases aligning to TRBD2. Looked up from germline, CDR1 is MNHEY and CDR2 is SMNVEV (reference sequence). There are 14 residues in the CDR3. Trimming at V came to 3 bases and at J to 3 bases, leaving 4 bases not matched to a gene. The DNA of the CDR3 is TGTGCCAGCAGTTTGGGACTAGGACTCTACGAGCAGTACTTC. Protein product: CASSLGLGLYEQYF.

The sample holds one count of this clonotype. J is TRBJ2-3 and V is TRBV28, with TRBD2 identical over 10 bases. After removal of 5 bases from V and 3 bases from J, the junction contained 5 bases not matched to a gene. Germline V lookup: CDR1 MDHEN, CDR2 SYDVKM. This CDR3 has 15 amino acids. This CDR3 reads CASSPGTSDTDTQYF. CDR3 coding DNA: TGTGCCAGCAGTCCTGGGACTAGCGATACAGATACGCAGTATTTT.

The chain recombines TRBV28 with TRBJ2-7; 8 bases agree with TRBD2. Germline CDR1 MDHEN, CDR2 SYDVKM. Trimming at V came to 5 bases and at J to 4 bases, leaving 13 bases not matched to a gene. The CDR3 length is 16 residues. The DNA for the CDR3 is TGTGCCAGCAGTAGAATACCGGGACTAGGACCGTACGAGCAGTACTTC. Translating it yields CASSRIPGLGPYEQYF.

The J gene is TRBJ1-1, the V gene TRBV10-3; possible D gene TRBD1, 5 bases. Germline V gene lookup returns CDR1 ENHRY and CDR2 SYGVKD. Trimming stripped 4 bases from V and 2 bases from J, with 14 bases between. The CDR3 is 15 residues long. CDR3 sequence reads: CAISGTGTVNTEAFF. In DNA form, the CDR3 reads TGTGCCATCAGTGGTACCGGGACGGTCAACACTGAAGCTTTCTTT.

The chain couples TRBV28 to TRBJ2-7; the D gene could be TRBD1 or TRBD2 (6 bases each). The CDR3 length is 15 residues. Germline-derived CDR1 and CDR2 are MDHEN and SYDVKM. V shed 3 bases and J shed 2 bases, with 14 bases lying between them. This chain's CDR3 is CASSLVGGPPYEQYF. In DNA form, the CDR3 reads TGTGCCAGCAGTTTGGTCGGGGGCCCGCCCTACGAGCAGTACTTC. The full variable domain, in which reference TRBV28 and TRBJ2-7 provide the parts outside the CDR3, is DVKVTQSSRYLVKRTGEKVFLECVQDMDHENMFWYRQDPGLGLRLIYFSYDVKMKEKGDIPEGYSVSREKKERFSLILESASTNQTSMYLCASSLVGGPPYEQYFGPGTRLTVT.

As regards this clonotype: Relative to the germline gene, one junction end is altered; a read error may explain this. This chain uses TRBV3-1 with TRBJ2-6, with D unresolved. Germline loops: CDR1 LGHDT, CDR2 YNNKEL (reference sequence). CDR3 length equals 16 residues. The CDR3 DNA reads TGTGCCAGCGGCCAGTCCCGACGGTCTGGGGCCAACGTCCTGACTTTC. Its translation is CASGQSRRSGANVLTF.

The rearrangement joins TRBV5-4 to TRBJ1-2; D gene unclear. This CDR3 spans 16 amino acids. V lost 0 bases and J lost 0, with 12 bases in between. CDR1 SGHNT and CDR2 YYREEE come from the germline V gene (reference sequence). CDR3 residues: CASSLGKALSNYGYTF. In DNA, the CDR3 is TGTGCCAGCAGCTTGGGCAAGGCCCTCTCTAACTATGGCTACACCTTC.

V is TRBV7-8 and J is TRBJ2-1; the D gene is possibly TRBD2 (5 bases). In germline, CDR1 is SGHVS, CDR2 FQNEAQ. The CDR3 has 13 amino acids. The V gene lost 1 base and the J gene lost 8 bases, with 9 bases spanning the gap. The CDR3 bases are TGTGCCAGCAGCTTAGGGCTAGCCTATGAGCAGTTCTTC. It codes for CASSLGLAYEQFF.

The chain uses TRBV4-3 and TRBJ1-5, with D perhaps matching TRBD1 (5 bases). V was pared by 0 bases and J by 4 bases, with 16 bases between. This CDR3 is built from 17 residues. Germline CDR1 and CDR2: LGHNA and YSLEER. CDR3 nucleotides: TGCGCCAGCAGCCAAGAATATTTTTTAGCAGGGAATCAGCCCCAGCATTTT. It codes for CASSQEYFLAGNQPQHF.

The chain has TRBV6-5 and TRBJ2-5; D might be TRBD1 (6 bases). This CDR3 comprises 14 residues. Trimming removed 6 bases from V and 0 bases from J, with 11 bases in between. Germline CDR1 MNHEY, CDR2 SVGAGI. As DNA, the CDR3 is TGTGCCAGCAGGCCCACAGGGCACCAAGAGACCCAGTACTTC. The encoded protein is CASRPTGHQETQYF.

The CDR3 protein is CASSFSPPSYYEQYF. CDR3 DNA sequence: TGTGCCAGCAGTTTCAGCCCCCCGTCGTACTACGAGCAGTACTTC. V gene TRBV27 combines with J gene TRBJ2-7; no clear D. Trimming shortened V by 3 bases and J by 3 bases, and 15 bases separated the two germline ends. CDR1 is MNHEY, CDR2 SMNVEV, per germline (reference sequence). The CDR3 length is 15 residues.

The gene calls are TRBV7-9 and TRBJ2-7, with TRBD2 matching 14 bases. The trim removed 4 bases at V and 0 bases at J, leaving 2 bases unmatched. The CDR3 spans 16 residues. Germline CDR1 reads SEHNR; CDR2 reads FQNEAQ (reference sequence). The CDR3 spells CASSWTSGRSSYEQYF. The CDR3, as DNA: TGTGCCAGCAGCTGGACTAGCGGGAGGAGCTCCTACGAGCAGTACTTC.

The rearrangement joins TRBV30 to TRBJ2-7, with D possibly called TRBD1 or TRBD2 (5 bases each). Germline loops: CDR1 GTSNPN, CDR2 SVGIG (reference sequence). The CDR3 runs 16 residues. Trimming cost V 3 bases and J 3 bases, with 21 bases left between them. The CDR3 region has the DNA TGTGCCTGGAGACACTTCGTGGGGTGGGGGAACTACGAGCAGTACTTC. As protein: CAWRHFVGWGNYEQYF. The full variable domain, rest sourced from reference TRBV30 and TRBJ2-7, is SQTIHQWPATLVQPVGSPLSLECTVEGTSNPNLYWYRQAAGRGLQLLFYSVGIGQISSEVPQNLSASRPQDRQFILSSKKLLLSDSGFYLCAWRHFVGWGNYEQYFGPGTRLTVT.

Only a few counts were recorded for this clonotype. The CDR3 region has the DNA TGTGCCAGCAGCTTCTATCACAGCTACGAGCAGTACTTC. Protein product: CASSFYHSYEQYF. This chain uses TRBV7-2 with TRBJ2-7; no definite D call. The germline CDR1 and CDR2 sequences are SGHTA and FQGNSA. The CDR3 has 13 residues. Deletions cut 3 bases from V and 3 bases from J, with 9 bases between.

The chain is built from TRBV4-3 and TRBJ2-5; 7 bases align to TRBD2. Unmatched junction bases numbered 8, after V lost 0 bases and J lost 1 base. Germline-derived CDR1 and CDR2 are LGHNA and YSLEER. CDR3 length: 17 amino acids. CDR3 amino acids: CASSQEWGSGFQETQYF. In nucleotides, the CDR3 is TGCGCCAGCAGCCAAGAGTGGGGTAGCGGGTTCCAAGAGACCCAGTACTTC.

The chain links TRBV5-6 to TRBJ2-7; TRBD1 is a possible D gene (5 bases). V dropped 5 bases and J dropped 2 bases, with 14 bases sitting between them. CDR1 and CDR2 (germline): SGHDT, YYEEEE. This CDR3 has 14 residues. CDR3 loop: CASSSNTGAYEQYF. Written as DNA, the CDR3 is TGTGCCAGCAGTTCGAATACAGGAGCCTACGAGCAGTACTTC.

The chain carries TRBV4-3 and TRBJ1-6; D is unclear. The CDR3 has 15 residues. Germline values: CDR1 LGHNA, CDR2 YSLEER. With 0 bases removed from V and 0 bases from J, the gap between germline ends came to 3 bases. CDR3 in DNA: TGCGCCAGCAGCCAAGATCCCTCCTATAATTCACCCCTCCACTTT. Its protein product is CASSQDPSYNSPLHF.

The CDR3 protein is CASSPGLAAEQFF. CDR3 nucleotide sequence: TGTGCCAGCAGTCCGGGACTAGCGGCAGAGCAGTTCTTC. The chain has TRBV27 and TRBJ2-1, with 11 bases lining up with TRBD2. Germline V gene sequence: CDR1 MNHEY, CDR2 SMNVEV (reference sequence). The CDR3 sequence is 13 residues long. The V segment lost 5 bases and the J segment 10 bases; nucleotides outside the gene matches: 4.